The 15 T cell receptor beta chains below come from one sample, sequenced in a study of shared clonotypes between healthy human individuals. TCRdb keeps only in-frame clones here, not all; method: immunoSEQ multiplex PCR. The table has more than 1,200,000 clones, roughly 98.5% seen once; the top ten hold approximately 0.4%. The sample consisted of naive CD4+ T cells sorted from blood. As for subset: CD45RA+ positively selected. These receptors originate from a man aged 25-45 years in good health.

V and J are TRBV7-8 and TRBJ2-7, with D tentatively TRBD2 (6 bases). This CDR3 contains 14 residues. V was trimmed by 6 bases and J by 6 bases, leaving 18 bases between them. Germline V gives CDR1 SGHVS, CDR2 FQNEAQ. CDR3 region: CASSRRGVGSEQYF. In nucleotides, the CDR3 is TGTGCCAGCAGTCGTCGCGGGGTTGGCTCCGAGCAGTACTTC.

The rearrangement uses TRBV21-1 and TRBJ2-2; the table assigns TRBD2, which was not confirmed against the DNA. TRBV21-1 is a pseudogene segment. The CDR3 is 18 amino acids. This CDR3 is CASSKHPTSGANTGELFF. CDR3 sequence (DNA): TGTGCCAGCAGCAAACACCCTACTAGCGGGGCGAACACCGGGGAGCTGTTTTTT.

The chain links TRBV19 to TRBJ2-7; D possibly corresponds to TRBD1 (6 bases). V was pared by 5 bases and J by 3 bases, with 20 bases between. The germline gives CDR1 LNHDA, CDR2 SQIVND (reference sequence). This CDR3 contains 16 residues. The CDR3 spells CASSHRQATYLYEQYF. The CDR3, as DNA: TGTGCCAGTAGTCACAGACAGGCCACCTATCTCTACGAGCAGTACTTC.

The V gene is TRBV30, the J gene TRBJ2-3; no firm D call. The ends were cut back, 0 bases at V and 0 bases at J, with 13 bases in the middle. Per germline, CDR1 GTSNPN and CDR2 SVGIG (reference sequence). This CDR3 comprises 16 residues. CDR3 sequence reads: CAWSVRRGPSTDTQYF. CDR3 in DNA: TGTGCCTGGAGTGTACGCCGCGGACCTAGCACAGATACGCAGTATTTT. The full variable domain, completed using reference TRBV30 and TRBJ2-3, is SQTIHQWPATLVQPVGSPLSLECTVEGTSNPNLYWYRQAAGRGLQLLFYSVGIGQISSEVPQNLSASRPQDRQFILSSKKLLLSDSGFYLCAWSVRRGPSTDTQYFGPGTRLTVL.

The V gene is TRBV5-6, the J gene TRBJ2-2; D is ambiguous. Deletions cut 4 bases from V and 4 bases from J, with 14 bases between. Germline CDR1 is SGHDT and CDR2 is YYEEEE. This CDR3 is built from 15 residues. Written as DNA, the CDR3 is TGTGCCAGCAGCGTTGACCCCATCGCCACCGGGGAGCTGTTTTTT. It is translated as CASSVDPIATGELFF.

The rearrangement links TRBV5-1 to TRBJ1-1; 9 nucleotides agree with TRBD1. V trimming: 0 bases; J trimming: 4 bases; junction bases outside the gene matches: 7. This CDR3 is 16 amino acids long. Germline CDR1 and CDR2: SGHRS and YFSETQ. CDR3 region: CASSLATGGPGTEAFF. In nucleotides, the CDR3 is TGCGCCAGCAGCTTGGCTACAGGGGGCCCGGGCACTGAAGCTTTCTTT.

CDR3 DNA: TGCGCCAGCAGCTTGGGAGCGAACTTGAACACTGAAGCTTTCTTT. Translating gives CASSLGANLNTEAFF. The chain uses TRBV5-1 and TRBJ1-1; D gene ambiguous. This CDR3 region has 15 residues. Trimming took 0 bases from V and 0 from J, leaving 9 bases between them. Germline V CDR1 and CDR2: SGHRS, YFSETQ.

Of note for this clone: The same CDR3 can be traced to other DNA sequences in this sample. The J gene is TRBJ1-1, the V gene TRBV5-1; D not resolved. V lost 0 bases and J lost 4, with 10 bases in between. The CDR3 runs 14 residues. Looked up from germline, CDR1 is SGHRS and CDR2 is YFSETQ. CDR3 in amino acids: CASSLDGRGTEAFF. In nucleotides, the CDR3 is TGCGCCAGCAGCTTGGACGGCCGTGGCACTGAAGCTTTCTTT.

V is TRBV9 and J is TRBJ1-3, with D perhaps matching TRBD1 (6 bases). V gave up 2 bases and J gave up 2 bases, with 17 bases separating them. The CDR3 sequence is 17 residues long. Looked up from germline, CDR1 is SGDLS and CDR2 is YYNGEE. The CDR3, as DNA: TGTGCCAGCAGCGTTTCCCCGGTGGGGGCAGCTGGAAACACCATATATTTT. It yields the protein CASSVSPVGAAGNTIYF.

V gene TRBV18 combines with J gene TRBJ1-2, with D perhaps matching TRBD1 (5 bases). Germline V gene sequence: CDR1 KGHSH, CDR2 LQKENI. This CDR3 contains 17 residues. Trimming shortened V by 2 bases and J by 0 bases, and 16 bases separated the two germline ends. The CDR3 DNA is TGTGCCAGCTCACCATTAGCTGGGACGGCAGCTAACTATGGCTACACCTTC. Protein product: CASSPLAGTAANYGYTF.

This chain connects TRBV5-4 to TRBJ2-2, with TRBD1 matching over 9 bases. V dropped 2 bases and J dropped 5; count of bases not matched to a gene: 4. The CDR3 is 15 amino acids. Germline-derived CDR1 and CDR2 are SGHNT and YYREEE (reference sequence). The CDR3 bases are TGTGCCAGCAGCTTAGGGACAGGGCGGACCGGGGAGCTGTTTTTT. Translated: CASSLGTGRTGELFF.

To note about this clone: Within the sample, other DNA sequences also encode this same CDR3. The gene calls are TRBV5-1 and TRBJ2-5; tentatively, D is TRBD2 (5 bases). This CDR3 has 14 residues. Germline CDR1 reads SGHRS; CDR2 reads YFSETQ. Trimming stripped 0 bases from V and 4 bases from J, with 10 bases between. The CDR3, as DNA: TGCGCCAGCAGCTTGGGGCGGGCTCCAGAGACCCAGTACTTC. This codes for CASSLGRAPETQYF.

This chain connects TRBV9 to TRBJ1-3; TRBD1 matches at 7 bases. The ends lost 4 bases at V and 5 bases at J; junction bases unmatched: 12. The V gene's germline CDR1 is SGDLS and CDR2 YYNGEE. The CDR3 has 16 amino acids. As DNA, the CDR3 is TGTGCCAGCAGCTTTCCGACAGGGCACGTAAGAAACACCATATATTTT. Amino acid sequence: CASSFPTGHVRNTIYF.

The rearrangement links TRBV19 to TRBJ2-4, with 8 bases aligning to TRBD1. The CDR3 has 21 residues. The V gene's germline CDR1 is LNHDA and CDR2 SQIVND (reference sequence). Germline trimming cut 3 bases from V and 8 bases from J; bases unmatched to any gene: 27. The CDR3, as DNA: TGTGCCAGTAGTATGGAGGGGACAGGACGATCATGGTGGGGAAATGAGGACATTCAGTACTTC. Encoded protein: CASSMEGTGRSWWGNEDIQYF.

The chain employs TRBV28 and TRBJ2-7; D call uncertain. CDR3 length: 12 amino acids. The V and J ends lost 8 bases and 2 bases respectively, with 10 bases between them. Germline lookup yields CDR1 MDHEN and CDR2 SYDVKM. This CDR3 is CASLEAPYEQYF. CDR3 sequence (DNA): TGTGCCAGCCTCGAAGCCCCCTACGAGCAGTACTTC.